This T cell receptor (beta chain) emerged from a study of shared clonotypes between healthy human individuals. This clone was recorded once. Its antigen is not known. Study results and limitations: Sharing across four donors was highest in naive CD4 (roughly 5%) and lowest in memory CD8 (roughly 0.4%). Memory subsets generally showed lower estimated richness than naive subsets. What limited the represented genetic and exposure-history diversity was the small number of donors.

CDR3 length: 17 amino acids. Germline values: CDR1 SGHTA, CDR2 FQGTGA. The V and J ends lost 5 bases and 4 bases respectively, with 23 bases between them. As processed by the authors: ImmunoSEQ output lacked quality scores and full-length reads, limiting matched filtering. This table comes from immunoSEQ multiplex PCR, and its TCRdb copy is limited to in-frame clones, with some not included. For V, J and clone size, that table is used; D and trimming come from the DNA. The repertoire includes approximately 2,300,000 clones, 92% of them detected once, and around 0.35% sits in the top ten. The sequence derives from a man aged 18 to 30 in good health. Some clones in this sample may be carry-over from other donors' samples. Source material: naive CD4+ T cells from PBMCs. As to subset: CD45RA+ positively selected. The rearrangement links TRBV7-3 to TRBJ1-2; D might be TRBD1 (6 bases). DNA for the CDR3: TGTGCCAGCAGCCCCCATGGAGGGGGTCCAGGGAGCTATGGCTACACCTTC. As protein: CASSPHGGGPGSYGYTF.